This T cell receptor (beta chain) was identified in a study of PD-L1 blockade in urothelial cancer. Measured with immunoSEQ multiplex PCR; TCRdb has only the in-frame clones, and not every one. The repertoire consists of under 130,000 clones, with about 85% occurring once and the leading ten covering 2% to 2.5%. CDR1 is SGHTA, CDR2 FQGNSA, per germline. CDR3 length: 15 amino acids. Trimming stripped 5 bases from V and 4 bases from J, with 17 bases between. The rearrangement uses TRBV7-2 and TRBJ1-1, with D possibly matching TRBD1 (5 bases). The TCR originated in a man between 45 and 60 years old with urothelial cancer. The starting material was PBMCs, obtained around atezolizumab (anti-PD-L1) treatment. The CDR3 loop reads CASSPGAGRVTEAFF. CDR3 DNA sequence: TGTGCCAGCAGCCCGGGTGCAGGGAGGGTCACTGAAGCTTTCTTT.